This T cell receptor beta chain appears in the sequencing data of a study of blood T cell repertoires in COVID-19. Turning to the study itself: From T cells, B-cell-depleted T cells, or PBMCs came the material, which was cDNA or gDNA.

Clones were sequenced by immunoSEQ multiplex PCR, and TCRdb holds only the in-frame ones, with some missing. The table shows over 200,000 clones, with roughly 84% occurring only once. Participant age was roughly 18 to 90 years, and participants resided in roughly 24 US areas. Categorization into cohorts depended on clinical history that participants reported. Cohort 3 donors counted as recovered after two negative PCRs, clearance, or resolved symptoms. Germline V gives CDR1 SGHTA, CDR2 FQGNSA. After removal of 6 bases from V and 2 bases from J, the junction contained 7 bases not matched to a gene. This CDR3 has 15 residues.

The V gene is TRBV7-2, the J gene TRBJ2-1; 7 bases are a match to TRBD2. Sequencing input: PBMCs or T cells enriched from blood (not recorded which). The origin of this receptor is a woman in her forties who had recovered from COVID-19. CDR3 DNA sequence: TGTGCCAGCAGGCTTCAGCGGGGAACCTACAATGAGCAGTTCTTC. Its translation is CASRLQRGTYNEQFF.